These 11 T cell receptor beta chains originate from one sample sequenced in a study of response to subunit inactivated influenza vaccine. TCRdb passed the RT-PCR reads through MiXCR, listing each CDR3 protein once. This table holds 600,000 to 850,000 distinct CDR3 sequences, about 14% found once. The sequenced sample was PBMCs from blood, obtained approximately 15 days before vaccination. These TCRs come from a man aged 50 to 60 who received an inactivated influenza vaccine.

This clonotype turned up a few times. The rearrangement joins TRBV27 to TRBJ2-2; tentatively, D is TRBD1 (6 bases). V lost 3 bases and J 3 bases, leaving 11 bases between the germline ends. This CDR3 is built from 15 residues. Germline V gene sequence: CDR1 MNHEY, CDR2 SMNVEV (reference sequence). CDR3 in DNA: TGTGCCAGCAGTTTGACAGGATACTACACCGGGGAGCTGTTTTTT. It translates to CASSLTGYYTGELFF.

The chain uses TRBV6-2 or TRBV6-3 and TRBJ2-3, with 14 nucleotides matching TRBD2. The germline V gene has CDR1 MNHEY and CDR2 SVGEGT. The CDR3 totals 18 residues. Unmatched junction bases numbered 6, after V lost 4 bases and J lost 0 bases. The CDR3 region is CASSWTGTSGSSTDTQYF. Here the CDR3 DNA reads TGTGCCAGCAGTTGGACCGGGACTAGCGGGAGTAGCACAGATACGCAGTATTTT.

The chain uses TRBV7-9 and TRBJ2-3; 10 bases map to TRBD1. Germline V gives CDR1 SEHNR, CDR2 FQNEAQ (reference sequence). V lost 4 bases and J lost 6; bases outside the gene matches: 4. The CDR3 loop spans 14 amino acids. CDR3 sequence (DNA): TGTGCCAGCAGCTCGGGACAGGGGATGGATACGCAGTATTTT. Protein sequence: CASSSGQGMDTQYF.

This clonotype was seen only a few times. V and J are TRBV15 and TRBJ1-6, with TRBD1 matching 10 bases. The CDR3 consists of 16 residues. Germline V gives CDR1 LNHNV, CDR2 YYDKDF (reference sequence). J lost 10 bases, V lost 0 bases, and 6 bases had no gene match. The CDR3 spells CATSREGTGVGSPLHF. In nucleotides, the CDR3 is TGTGCCACCAGCAGAGAGGGGACAGGGGTAGGGTCACCCCTCCACTTT.

This clonotype was seen a few times. The gene calls are TRBV20-1 and TRBJ2-7, with 7 bases aligning to TRBD2. The junction had 4 bases not matched to a gene; V was cut back by 2 bases and J by 3 bases. This CDR3 comprises 13 residues. The germline V gene has CDR1 DFQATT and CDR2 SNEGSKA (reference sequence). CDR3 residues: CSARRAGIYEQYF. The CDR3 DNA is TGCAGTGCTAGACGAGCGGGGATCTACGAGCAGTACTTC.

This clonotype has just a few counts. The chain carries TRBV6-1 and TRBJ2-5; 10 positions agree with TRBD1. Germline V CDR1 and CDR2: MNHNS, SASEGT. This CDR3 contains 16 residues. With 6 bases clipped from V and 5 bases from J, the junction kept 12 bases outside the gene matches. The CDR3 sequence is CASSKGTGAWGETQYF. CDR3 nucleotide sequence: TGTGCCAGCAGCAAAGGGACAGGGGCCTGGGGGGAGACCCAGTACTTC.

This clonotype was counted ten times or more. The chain recombines TRBV5-6 with TRBJ2-5, with D hard to call. The length of the CDR3 is 16 residues. Trimming removed 4 bases from V and 1 base from J, with 17 bases in between. The V gene's germline CDR1 is SGHDT and CDR2 YYEEEE. Here the CDR3 DNA reads TGTGCCAGCAGCAGCCGGAAGCGAACACCCCAAGAGACCCAGTACTTC. Its protein is CASSSRKRTPQETQYF.

This clonotype was seen many times. The chain employs TRBV7-9 and TRBJ2-1, with 12 bases identical to TRBD1. The trim removed 5 bases at V and 8 bases at J, leaving 10 bases unmatched. The germline CDR1 and CDR2 sequences are SEHNR and FQNEAQ (reference sequence). This CDR3 has 16 residues. The CDR3 protein is CASSAYRDRGQHEQFF. The CDR3 region has the DNA TGTGCCAGCAGCGCGTACCGGGACAGGGGGCAACATGAGCAGTTCTTC.

This clonotype was picked up many times. This chain connects TRBV3-1 to TRBJ1-2, with 7 bases matching TRBD1. V lost 4 bases, J lost 13 bases, and 9 bases stayed unmatched. This CDR3 is 12 amino acids long. Germline V gene lookup returns CDR1 LGHDT and CDR2 YNNKEL (reference sequence). CDR3 loop: CASSPERGLLTF. CDR3 DNA sequence: TGTGCCAGCAGCCCCGAAAGGGGGCTGCTCACCTTC.

This clonotype has just one count. This chain connects TRBV20-1 to TRBJ1-1, with D possibly being TRBD1 (6 bases). From germline, CDR1 is DFQATT and CDR2 SNEGSKA (reference sequence). V was trimmed by 5 bases and J by 0 bases, leaving 19 bases between them. The length of the CDR3 is 16 residues. CDR3 sequence: CSAQKTGTHMNTEAFF. The CDR3 DNA is TGCAGTGCTCAAAAGACCGGGACACATATGAACACTGAAGCTTTCTTT.

This clonotype was seen only a few times. The chain carries TRBV12-3 or TRBV12-4 and TRBJ1-5, with 11 nucleotides matching TRBD1. J lost 1 base, V lost 3 bases, and 2 bases had no gene match. CDR3 size: 16 residues. CDR3 residues: CASSFGQGASNQPQHF. Here the CDR3 DNA reads TGTGCCAGCAGTTTCGGACAGGGGGCGAGCAATCAGCCCCAGCATTTT.